This T cell receptor beta chain was captured in a study of blood T cell repertoires in COVID-19. Study at large: Acute and convalescent COVID-19 specimens originated in the United States, Italy and Spain. The analysed material was cDNA or gDNA that came from T cells, B-cell-depleted T cells, or PBMCs.

For this clone: Other DNA sequences within the sample encode an identical CDR3.

The authors' processing: Amplification of reference gene primers was used by the study to estimate nucleated cell counts. Some clones are missing from TCRdb's copy, which holds only in-frame ones; the method was immunoSEQ multiplex PCR. V and J calls and clone size come straight from that table; D and trimming were deduced from the DNA. This table has some 45,000 clones, just over 85% appearing once. The V gene's germline CDR1 is SGHDT and CDR2 YYEEEE. Trimming took 0 bases from V and 2 from J, leaving 10 bases between them. The CDR3 extends over 15 amino acids. J is TRBJ2-3 and V is TRBV5-6, with a possible D match to TRBD1 (5 bases). The sample comprised peripheral blood. This clonotype originated in a man between 70 and 80 years old with acute or convalescent COVID-19. This CDR3 is CASSLGQKYTDTQYF. The DNA for the CDR3 is TGTGCCAGCAGCTTGGGACAGAAGTACACAGATACGCAGTATTTT.